The rows below give T cell receptor beta chains drawn from one sample of a study of blood T cell repertoires in COVID-19. The data were produced by immunoSEQ multiplex PCR, yet TCRdb's version contains in-frame clones alone and is incomplete. The data hold roughly 45,000 clones, with approximately 90% observed a single time. Material for sequencing was peripheral blood. These receptors all come from a man aged 55 to 70 with active COVID-19. The CDR3 runs from the conserved cysteine through the conserved F or W. The order of the fields is V gene, CDR3 protein.

v_call: TRBV10-3
cdr3_aa: CAISVGQGGIEQYF

v_call: TRBV6-7
cdr3_aa: CASSGLARYEQYF

v_call: TRBV27
cdr3_aa: CASSFLSGGLAKNIQYF

v_call: TRBV6-4
cdr3_aa: CASSDSMGTTEGPYNEQFF

v_call: TRBV7-9
cdr3_aa: CASSFGQGDTDTQYF

v_call: TRBV7-9
cdr3_aa: CASSRGETQYF

v_call: TRBV27
cdr3_aa: CASSAPGQGTDTQYF

v_call: TRBV10-3
cdr3_aa: CAISGPPTGTYEQYF

v_call: TRBV6-5
cdr3_aa: CASSFLQANNQPQHF

v_call: TRBV28
cdr3_aa: CASSLGQFPDTQYF

v_call: TRBV10-1
cdr3_aa: CASRSGPRETQYF

v_call: TRBV10-3
cdr3_aa: CAISEQRSTEAFF

v_call: TRBV7-9
cdr3_aa: CASSLARQSNYGYTF

v_call: TRBV12-5
cdr3_aa: CASGAGTSVEQFF

v_call: TRBV15
cdr3_aa: CATSRGDRPGADTQYF

v_call: TRBV19
cdr3_aa: CASSPGTGGGYGYTF

v_call: TRBV19
cdr3_aa: CASSNLGTGGAGANVLTF

v_call: TRBV24-1
cdr3_aa: CATSDPDSYEQYF

v_call: TRBV4-3
cdr3_aa: CASSQEVGVGGYTF

v_call: TRBV7-2
cdr3_aa: CASSVLRDRMSPDTQYF

v_call: TRBV5-1
cdr3_aa: CASSLAGLAGATDTQYF

v_call: TRBV21-1
cdr3_aa: CASSSRGLAGNEQFF

v_call: TRBV5-4
cdr3_aa: CASSLGLPGYEQYF

v_call: TRBV7-2
cdr3_aa: CASSLLTSVGETQYF

v_call: TRBV5-1
cdr3_aa: CASSEWGTLTYEQYF

v_call: TRBV20-1
cdr3_aa: CSASPTGSRETQYF

v_call: TRBV7-9
cdr3_aa: CASSPTTGSKNIQYF

v_call: TRBV12-3/TRBV12-4
cdr3_aa: CATGTANTEAFF

v_call: TRBV5-1
cdr3_aa: CASSLFGEETQYF

v_call: TRBV2
cdr3_aa: CASRRWTSGRRTDTQYF

v_call: TRBV27
cdr3_aa: CASSFGPVETQYF

v_call: TRBV6-6
cdr3_aa: CASSYPETRETQYF

v_call: TRBV2
cdr3_aa: CASREQGLSNQPQHF

v_call: TRBV11-2
cdr3_aa: CASSLLLAGVDEQFF

v_call: TRBV7-3
cdr3_aa: CASSFGQGGDTQYF

v_call: TRBV4-1
cdr3_aa: CASSQGRGSSYEQYF

v_call: TRBV5-4
cdr3_aa: CASSLGTGRSYTF